This section outlines one TCR beta chain sequence together with its context. This entry is derived from a study of T cell changes during pregnancy in multiple sclerosis. Only in-frame clones appear in the TCRdb table, and some are missing; sequencing was by immunoSEQ multiplex PCR. The table records under 70,000 clones, 91% of them present only once. Germline CDR1 reads SEHNR; CDR2 reads FQNEAQ (reference sequence). J gave up 9 bases and V 5 bases, and 11 bases lay outside the gene matches. The CDR3 consists of 15 residues. The TCR sequence derives from a female donor in good health, enrolled as a control in a pregnancy study. The specimen comprised peripheral blood, sampled in the third trimester of pregnancy. The chain is built from TRBV7-9 and TRBJ2-1; 9 positions match TRBD2. The CDR3 region is CASSKEGTSLPEQFF. As DNA, the CDR3 is TGTGCCAGCAGCAAAGAAGGGACTAGCCTTCCTGAGCAGTTCTTC.